The clone carrying this TCR beta chain was detected only a few times. Its antigen is unidentified. Time point meaning: patch test 1, 2 weeks after DPC sensitization. Stated treatment: therapeutic diphenylcyclopropenone sensitization with weekly scalp DPC. The data were taken from a study of human T cells and chemical hapten exposure. General study results and limits: High-frequency TCRs, those above 1 in 1000, stayed the same after DPC sensitization. The immune response of these alopecia patients might not match healthy individuals'.

Via MiXCR, TCRdb re-called the RACE reads, giving one row per CDR3 protein. The sample gives some 200,000 distinct CDR3 sequences, more than 20% of which show up once; about 6.7% is in the top ten. This clonotype was obtained from a woman in her forties or fifties with alopecia areata. Some clones in this sample may be carry-over from other donors' samples. The sequencing here drew on whole blood, taken in connection with sensitization to the hapten diphenylcyclopropenone (DPC).

The CDR3 coding sequence is TGCAGCGTTGAAGGGTCGTCGTACAATGAGCAGTTCTTC. This codes for CSVEGSSYNEQFF. The chain joins TRBV29-1 to TRBJ2-1; no firm D call. Trimming removed 1 base from V and 4 bases from J, with 8 bases in between. The V gene's germline CDR1 is SQVTM and CDR2 ANQGSEA. The length of the CDR3 is 13 residues.